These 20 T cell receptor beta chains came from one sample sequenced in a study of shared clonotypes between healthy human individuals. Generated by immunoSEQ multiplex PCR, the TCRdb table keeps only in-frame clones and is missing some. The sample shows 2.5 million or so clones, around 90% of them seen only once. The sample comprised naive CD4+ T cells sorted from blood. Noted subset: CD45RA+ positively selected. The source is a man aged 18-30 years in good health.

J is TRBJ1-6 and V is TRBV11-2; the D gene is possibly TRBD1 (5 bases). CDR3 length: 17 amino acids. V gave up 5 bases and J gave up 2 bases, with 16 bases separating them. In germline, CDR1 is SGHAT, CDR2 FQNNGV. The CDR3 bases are TGTGCCAGCAGCAACCCCAGGGTGGACACCTATAATTCACCCCTCCACTTT. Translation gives CASSNPRVDTYNSPLHF.

The CDR3 region has the DNA TGTGCCAGCTCCCCCGGACTAGCGGTCCGCAATGAGCAGTTCTTC. This translates into CASSPGLAVRNEQFF. The V gene is TRBV5-4, the J gene TRBJ2-1; 10 bases are a match to TRBD2. The CDR3 spans 15 residues. Germline CDR1 SGHNT, CDR2 YYREEE (reference sequence). Trimming at V came to 7 bases and at J to 6 bases, leaving 10 bases not matched to a gene. Complete variable domain (other parts from reference TRBV5-4 and TRBJ2-1): ETGVTQSPTHLIKTRGQQVTLRCSSQSGHNTVSWYQQALGQGPQFIFQYYREEENGRGNFPPRFSGLQFPNYSSELNVNALELDDSALYLCASSPGLAVRNEQFFGPGTRLTVL.

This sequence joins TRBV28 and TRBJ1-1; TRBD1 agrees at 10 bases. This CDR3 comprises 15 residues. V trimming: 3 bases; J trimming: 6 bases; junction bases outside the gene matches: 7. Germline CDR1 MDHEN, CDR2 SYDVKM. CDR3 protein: CASSFSDRGLAEAFF. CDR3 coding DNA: TGTGCCAGCAGTTTCAGCGACAGGGGGCTCGCTGAAGCTTTCTTT.

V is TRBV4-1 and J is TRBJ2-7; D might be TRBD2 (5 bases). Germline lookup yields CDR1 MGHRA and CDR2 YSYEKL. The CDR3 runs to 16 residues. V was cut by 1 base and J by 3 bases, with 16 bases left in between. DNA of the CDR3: TGCGCCAGCAGCCAAGGTTCAGGACTGGGAAACTACGAGCAGTACTTC. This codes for CASSQGSGLGNYEQYF.

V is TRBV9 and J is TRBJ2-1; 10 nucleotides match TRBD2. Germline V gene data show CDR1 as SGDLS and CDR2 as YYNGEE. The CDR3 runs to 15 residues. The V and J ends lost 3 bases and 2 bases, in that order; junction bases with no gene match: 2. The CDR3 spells CASSAGTSAYNEQFF. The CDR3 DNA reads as TGTGCCAGCAGCGCCGGGACTAGCGCCTACAATGAGCAGTTCTTC.

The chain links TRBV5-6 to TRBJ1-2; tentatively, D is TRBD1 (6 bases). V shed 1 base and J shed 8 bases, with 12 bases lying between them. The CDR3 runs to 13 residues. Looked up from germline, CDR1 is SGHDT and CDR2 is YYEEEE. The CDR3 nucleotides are TGTGCCAGCAGCTTGAAGGGGGGCCGAGGCTACACCTTC. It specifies CASSLKGGRGYTF.

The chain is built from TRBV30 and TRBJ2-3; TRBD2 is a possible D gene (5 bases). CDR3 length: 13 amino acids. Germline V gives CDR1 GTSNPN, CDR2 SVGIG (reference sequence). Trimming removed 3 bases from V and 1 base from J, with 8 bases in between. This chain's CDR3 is CAWRGAGTDTQYF. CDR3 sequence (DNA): TGTGCCTGGAGGGGAGCGGGCACAGATACGCAGTATTTT.

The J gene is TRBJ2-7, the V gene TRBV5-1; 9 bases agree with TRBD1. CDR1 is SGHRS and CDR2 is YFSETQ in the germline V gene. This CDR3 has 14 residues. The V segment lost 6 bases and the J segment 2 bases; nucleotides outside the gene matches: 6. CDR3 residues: CASTTGTGTYEQYF. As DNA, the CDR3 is TGCGCCAGCACCACCGGGACAGGGACCTACGAGCAGTACTTC.

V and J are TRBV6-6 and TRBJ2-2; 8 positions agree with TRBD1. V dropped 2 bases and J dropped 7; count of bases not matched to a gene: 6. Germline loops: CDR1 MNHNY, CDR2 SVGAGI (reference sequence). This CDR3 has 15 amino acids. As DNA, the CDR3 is TGTGCCAGCAGTTACCCCGACAGGGGTATCGGGGAGCTGTTTTTT. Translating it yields CASSYPDRGIGELFF.

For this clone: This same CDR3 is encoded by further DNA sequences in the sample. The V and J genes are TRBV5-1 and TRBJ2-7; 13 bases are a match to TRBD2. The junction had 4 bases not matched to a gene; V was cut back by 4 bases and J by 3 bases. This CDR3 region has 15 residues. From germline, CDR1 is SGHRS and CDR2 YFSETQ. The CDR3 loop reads CASSPRTSGSYEQYF. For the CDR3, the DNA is TGCGCCAGCAGCCCCCGGACTAGCGGGAGCTACGAGCAGTACTTC.

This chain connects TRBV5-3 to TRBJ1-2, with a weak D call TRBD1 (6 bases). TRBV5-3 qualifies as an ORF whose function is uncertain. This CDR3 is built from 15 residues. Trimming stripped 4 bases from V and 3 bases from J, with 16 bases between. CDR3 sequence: CARSLGTGFHYGYTF. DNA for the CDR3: TGTGCCAGAAGCCTTGGAACAGGGTTCCACTATGGCTACACCTTC.

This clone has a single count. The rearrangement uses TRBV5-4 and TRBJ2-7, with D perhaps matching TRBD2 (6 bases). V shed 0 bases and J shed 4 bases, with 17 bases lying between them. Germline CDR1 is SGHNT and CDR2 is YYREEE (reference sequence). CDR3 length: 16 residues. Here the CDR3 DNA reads TGTGCCAGCAGCTTGGGAACTAGCAGAGACAATTACGAGCAGTACTTC. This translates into CASSLGTSRDNYEQYF.

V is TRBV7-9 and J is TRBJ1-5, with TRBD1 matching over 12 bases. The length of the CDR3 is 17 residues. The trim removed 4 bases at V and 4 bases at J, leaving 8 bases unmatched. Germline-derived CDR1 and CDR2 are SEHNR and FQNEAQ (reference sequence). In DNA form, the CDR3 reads TGTGCCAGCAGCTCCGGGACAGGGGGCGTTGGGAATCAGCCCCAGCATTTT. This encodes CASSSGTGGVGNQPQHF. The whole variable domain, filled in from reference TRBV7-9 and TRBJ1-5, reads DTGVSQNPRHKITKRGQNVTFRCDPISEHNRLYWYRQTLGQGPEFLTYFQNEAQLEKSRLLSDRFSAERPKGSFSTLEIQRTEQGDSAMYLCASSSGTGGVGNQPQHFGDGTRLSIL.

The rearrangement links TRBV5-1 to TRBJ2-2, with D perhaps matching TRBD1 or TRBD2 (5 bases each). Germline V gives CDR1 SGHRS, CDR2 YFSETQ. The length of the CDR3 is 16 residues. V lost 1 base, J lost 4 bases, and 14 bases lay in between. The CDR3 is CASSLSGTVATGELFF. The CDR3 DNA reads TGCGCCAGCAGCTTGTCCGGGACCGTCGCCACCGGGGAGCTGTTTTTT.

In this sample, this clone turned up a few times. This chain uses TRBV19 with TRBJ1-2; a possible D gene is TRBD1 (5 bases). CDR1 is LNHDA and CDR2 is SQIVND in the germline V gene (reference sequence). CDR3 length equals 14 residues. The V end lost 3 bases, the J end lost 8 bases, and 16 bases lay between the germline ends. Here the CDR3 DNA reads TGTGCCAGTAGTATGGCAGGGTATTCAGGAGGCTACACCTTC. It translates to CASSMAGYSGGYTF.

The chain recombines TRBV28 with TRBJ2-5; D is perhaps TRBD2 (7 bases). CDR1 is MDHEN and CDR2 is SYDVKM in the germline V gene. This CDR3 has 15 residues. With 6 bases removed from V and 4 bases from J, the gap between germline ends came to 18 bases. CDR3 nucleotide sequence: TGTGCCAGCAGCGTCTCTCGCGGGGGCTTAGAGACCCAGTACTTC. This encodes CASSVSRGGLETQYF.

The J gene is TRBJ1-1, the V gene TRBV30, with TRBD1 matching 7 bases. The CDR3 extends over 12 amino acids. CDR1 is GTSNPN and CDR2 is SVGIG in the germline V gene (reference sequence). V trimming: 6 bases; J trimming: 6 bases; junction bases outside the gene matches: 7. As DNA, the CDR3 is TGTGCCTGTTCGACAGGGCCCGCTGAAGCTTTCTTT. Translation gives CACSTGPAEAFF.

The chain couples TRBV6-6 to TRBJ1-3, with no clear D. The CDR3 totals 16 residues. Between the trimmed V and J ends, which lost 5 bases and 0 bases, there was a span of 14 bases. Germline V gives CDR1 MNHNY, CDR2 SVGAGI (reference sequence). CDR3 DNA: TGTGCCAGCAGTCCCGCCGACCGAACCTCTGGAAACACCATATATTTT. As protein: CASSPADRTSGNTIYF.

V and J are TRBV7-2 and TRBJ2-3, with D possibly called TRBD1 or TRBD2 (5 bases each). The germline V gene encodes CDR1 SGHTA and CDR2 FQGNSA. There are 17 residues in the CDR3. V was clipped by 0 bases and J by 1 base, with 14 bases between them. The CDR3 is CASSLAHGGVGTDTQYF. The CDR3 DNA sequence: TGTGCCAGCAGCTTAGCCCATGGGGGAGTGGGCACAGATACGCAGTATTTT.

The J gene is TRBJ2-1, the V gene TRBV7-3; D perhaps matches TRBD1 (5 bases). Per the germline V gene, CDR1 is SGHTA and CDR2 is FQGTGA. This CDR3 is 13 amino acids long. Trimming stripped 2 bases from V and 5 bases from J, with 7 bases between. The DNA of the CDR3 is TGTGCCAGCAGCTTAGACAGAAACAATGAGCAGTTCTTC. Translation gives CASSLDRNNEQFF.